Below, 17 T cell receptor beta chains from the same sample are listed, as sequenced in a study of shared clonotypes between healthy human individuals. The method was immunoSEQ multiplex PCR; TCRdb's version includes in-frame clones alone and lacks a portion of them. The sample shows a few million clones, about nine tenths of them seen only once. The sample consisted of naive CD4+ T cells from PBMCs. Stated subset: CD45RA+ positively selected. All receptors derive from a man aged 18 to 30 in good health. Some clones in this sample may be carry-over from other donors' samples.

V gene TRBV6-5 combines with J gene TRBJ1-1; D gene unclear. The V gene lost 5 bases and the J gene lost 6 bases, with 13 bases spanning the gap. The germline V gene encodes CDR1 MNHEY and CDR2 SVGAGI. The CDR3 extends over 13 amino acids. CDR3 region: CASSKGNNPEAFF. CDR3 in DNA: TGTGCCAGCAGTAAGGGTAATAACCCTGAAGCTTTCTTT.

The CDR3, as DNA: TGTGCCAGCAGTTTAAGTCCAGGGGCTAAAGGAAACACCATATATTTT. Its translation: CASSLSPGAKGNTIYF. The J gene is TRBJ1-3, the V gene TRBV28, with D perhaps matching TRBD1 (6 bases). This CDR3 contains 16 residues. Trimming shortened V by 2 bases and J by 4 bases, and 15 bases separated the two germline ends. Germline CDR1 and CDR2: MDHEN and SYDVKM.

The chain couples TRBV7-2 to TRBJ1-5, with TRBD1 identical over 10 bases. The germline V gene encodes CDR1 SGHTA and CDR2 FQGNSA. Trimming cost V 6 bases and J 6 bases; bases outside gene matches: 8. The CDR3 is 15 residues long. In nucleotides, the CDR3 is TGTGCCAGCAGTTCTGGACAGGGGGGAGGTCAGCCCCAGCATTTT. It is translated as CASSSGQGGGQPQHF.

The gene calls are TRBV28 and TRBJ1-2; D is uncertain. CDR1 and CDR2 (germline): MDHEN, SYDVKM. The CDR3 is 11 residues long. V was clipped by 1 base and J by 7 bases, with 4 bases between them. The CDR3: CASSLYVGYTF. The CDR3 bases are TGTGCCAGCAGTTTATATGTTGGCTACACCTTC.

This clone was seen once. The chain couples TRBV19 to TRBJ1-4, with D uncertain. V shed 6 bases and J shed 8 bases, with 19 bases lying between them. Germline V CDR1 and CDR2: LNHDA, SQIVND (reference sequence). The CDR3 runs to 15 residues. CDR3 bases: TGTGCCAGTAGCCTCCCGGGGTACCCTCGGGAAAAACTGTTTTTT. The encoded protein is CASSLPGYPREKLFF. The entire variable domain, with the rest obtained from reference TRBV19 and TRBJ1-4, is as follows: DGGITQSPKYLFRKEGQNVTLSCEQNLNHDAMYWYRQDPGQGLRLIYYSQIVNDFQKGDIAEGYSVSREKKESFPLTVTSAQKNPTAFYLCASSLPGYPREKLFFGSGTQLSVL.

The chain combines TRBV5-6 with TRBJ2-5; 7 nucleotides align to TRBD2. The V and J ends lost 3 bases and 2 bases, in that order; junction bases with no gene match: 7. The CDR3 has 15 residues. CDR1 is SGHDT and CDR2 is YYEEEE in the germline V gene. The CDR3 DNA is TGTGCCAGCAGCTGGCTAGCGGAAACACAAGAGACCCAGTACTTC. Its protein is CASSWLAETQETQYF.

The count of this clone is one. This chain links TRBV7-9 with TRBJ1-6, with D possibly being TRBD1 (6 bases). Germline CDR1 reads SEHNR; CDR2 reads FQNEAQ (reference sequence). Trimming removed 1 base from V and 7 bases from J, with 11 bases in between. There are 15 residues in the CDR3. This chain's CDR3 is CASSLVGDRNSPLHF. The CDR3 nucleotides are TGTGCCAGCAGCTTAGTTGGCGACAGGAATTCACCCCTCCACTTT.

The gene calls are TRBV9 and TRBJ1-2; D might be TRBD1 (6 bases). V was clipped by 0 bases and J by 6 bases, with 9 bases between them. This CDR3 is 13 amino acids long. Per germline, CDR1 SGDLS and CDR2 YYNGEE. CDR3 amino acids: CASSVGPGDGYTF. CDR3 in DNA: TGTGCCAGCAGCGTAGGCCCAGGGGATGGCTACACCTTC.

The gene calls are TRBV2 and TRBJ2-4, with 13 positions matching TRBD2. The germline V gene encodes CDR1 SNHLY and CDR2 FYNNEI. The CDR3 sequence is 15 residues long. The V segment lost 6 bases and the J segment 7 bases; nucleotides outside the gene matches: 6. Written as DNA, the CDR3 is TGTGCCAGCAGGGGGACTAGCGGGATTGGGAACATTCAGTACTTC. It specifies CASRGTSGIGNIQYF.

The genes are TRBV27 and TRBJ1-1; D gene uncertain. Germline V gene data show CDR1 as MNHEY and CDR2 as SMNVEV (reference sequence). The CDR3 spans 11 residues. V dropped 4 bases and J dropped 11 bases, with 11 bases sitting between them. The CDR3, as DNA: TGTGCCAGCAGTTCGTTCCGAGGGGCTTTCTTT. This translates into CASSSFRGAFF.

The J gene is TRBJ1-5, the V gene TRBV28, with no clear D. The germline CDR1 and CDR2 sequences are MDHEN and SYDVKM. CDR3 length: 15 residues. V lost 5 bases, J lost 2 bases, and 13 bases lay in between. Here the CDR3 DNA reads TGTGCCAGCAGTGAACGTGCCCTCGGCAATCAGCCCCAGCATTTT. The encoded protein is CASSERALGNQPQHF.

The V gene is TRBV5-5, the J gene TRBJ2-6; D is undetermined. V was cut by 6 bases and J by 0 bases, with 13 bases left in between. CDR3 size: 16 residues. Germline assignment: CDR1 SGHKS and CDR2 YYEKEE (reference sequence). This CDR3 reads CASNPLRDSGANVLTF. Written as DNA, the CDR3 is TGTGCCAGCAATCCCCTTCGAGACTCTGGGGCCAACGTCCTGACTTTC.

The CDR3 loop is CASSSTGPPSYEQYF. As DNA, the CDR3 is TGTGCCAGCAGCTCAACAGGGCCGCCGTCCTACGAGCAGTACTTC. The chain recombines TRBV11-1 with TRBJ2-7; a possible D gene is TRBD1 (6 bases). Trimming left V 4 bases short and J 1 base short, with 14 bases between. The CDR3 runs to 15 residues. Germline V gene data show CDR1 as SGHAT and CDR2 as FQDESV (reference sequence).

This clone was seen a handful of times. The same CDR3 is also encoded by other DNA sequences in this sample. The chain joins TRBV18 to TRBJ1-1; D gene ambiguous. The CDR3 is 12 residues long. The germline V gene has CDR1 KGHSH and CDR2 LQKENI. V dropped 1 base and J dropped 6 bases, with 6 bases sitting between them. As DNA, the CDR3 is TGTGCCAGCTCACCACAGGGTCCTGAAGCTTTCTTT. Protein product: CASSPQGPEAFF.

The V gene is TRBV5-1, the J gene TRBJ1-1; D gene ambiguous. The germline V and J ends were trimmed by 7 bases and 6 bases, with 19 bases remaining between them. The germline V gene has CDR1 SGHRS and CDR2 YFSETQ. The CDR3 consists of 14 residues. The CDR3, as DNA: TGCGCCAGCGGCCTCCATTATCGGGATTCTGAAGCTTTCTTT. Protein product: CASGLHYRDSEAFF. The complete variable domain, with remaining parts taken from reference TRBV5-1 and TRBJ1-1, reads KAGVTQTPRYLIKTRGQQVTLSCSPISGHRSVSWYQQTPGQGLQFLFEYFSETQRNKGNFPGRFSGRQFSNSRSEMNVSTLELGDSALYLCASGLHYRDSEAFFGQGTRLTVV.

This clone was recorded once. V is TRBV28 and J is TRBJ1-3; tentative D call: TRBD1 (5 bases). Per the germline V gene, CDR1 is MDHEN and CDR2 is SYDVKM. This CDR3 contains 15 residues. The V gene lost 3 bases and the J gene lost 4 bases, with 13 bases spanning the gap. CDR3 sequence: CASSFGGVVGNTIYF. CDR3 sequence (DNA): TGTGCCAGCAGTTTCGGAGGGGTTGTAGGAAACACCATATATTTT. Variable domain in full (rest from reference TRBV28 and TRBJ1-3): DVKVTQSSRYLVKRTGEKVFLECVQDMDHENMFWYRQDPGLGLRLIYFSYDVKMKEKGDIPEGYSVSREKKERFSLILESASTNQTSMYLCASSFGGVVGNTIYFGEGSWLTVV.

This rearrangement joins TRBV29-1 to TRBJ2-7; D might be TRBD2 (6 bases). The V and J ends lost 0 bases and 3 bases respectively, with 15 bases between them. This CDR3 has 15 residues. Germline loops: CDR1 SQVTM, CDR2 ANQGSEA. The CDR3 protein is CSVEDQGGVSYEQYF. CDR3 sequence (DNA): TGCAGCGTTGAAGATCAGGGAGGAGTTAGCTACGAGCAGTACTTC.